Sequencing of this TCR beta chain was carried out in a study of CD4 and CD8 cells across lung adenocarcinoma regions. This clonotype was found many times. Samples came from patients with localized non-small cell lung adenocarcinoma. The ends lost 4 bases at V and 5 bases at J; junction bases unmatched: 7. Per the germline V gene, CDR1 is MGHRA and CDR2 is YSYEKL. The CDR3 runs 15 residues. TCRdb fed the PCR reads into MiXCR, producing one record per CDR3 protein. The data show about 25,000 distinct CDR3 sequences, with 50% to 55% seen just once and under 50% held by the top ten. The clonotype comes from a male donor with lung adenocarcinoma. The CD4 and CD8 labels of this study may be unreliable. The source material was CD8+ T cells from the center of a lung tumor. The gene calls are TRBV4-1 and TRBJ2-1; TRBD2 matches at 8 bases. The CDR3 reads CASSPRREVNNEQFF. CDR3 coding DNA: TGCGCCAGCAGCCCCCGGCGGGAGGTAAACAATGAGCAGTTCTTC.